The text below deals with one T cell receptor beta chain. This record belongs to a study of blood T cell repertoires in COVID-19. Study as a whole: The origin of the acute and convalescent COVID-19 samples was the United States, Italy and Spain. Sources were T cells, B-cell-depleted T cells, or PBMCs; the material itself was cDNA or gDNA.

Trimming took 4 bases from V and 0 from J; bases not matched to a gene: 5. This CDR3 is 17 amino acids long. The germline gives CDR1 SGHRS, CDR2 YFSETQ. Original analysis: Nucleated cell counts were estimated from reference gene primer amplification. Some clones are missing from TCRdb's copy, which holds only in-frame ones; the method was immunoSEQ multiplex PCR. Clone size and V and J calls were adopted from that table, with D and trimming inferred from the DNA. The sample yields 250,000 or so clones, roughly 85% seen once. Material for sequencing was peripheral blood. The receptor was derived from a man in his late teens or twenties with active or convalescent COVID-19. The chain is built from TRBV5-1 and TRBJ2-6, with TRBD2 identical over 9 bases. CDR3 loop: CASSLTSGSSGANVLTF. Here the CDR3 DNA reads TGCGCCAGCAGCCTGACTAGCGGAAGCTCTGGGGCCAACGTCCTGACTTTC. The full variable domain, with the rest looked up from reference TRBV5-1 and TRBJ2-6, is KAGVTQTPRYLIKTRGQQVTLSCSPISGHRSVSWYQQTPGQGLQFLFEYFSETQRNKGNFPGRFSGRQFSNSRSEMNVSTLELGDSALYLCASSLTSGSSGANVLTFGAGSRLTVL.